These 21 T cell receptor beta chains were sequenced from one sample in a study of T cell changes during pregnancy in multiple sclerosis. TCRdb keeps only in-frame clones here, not all; method: immunoSEQ multiplex PCR. The table shows under 70,000 clones, with around 90% occurring only once. This specimen consisted of peripheral blood, obtained in the second trimester of pregnancy. Receptors originate from a female donor with multiple sclerosis, enrolled in a pregnancy study.

The gene calls are TRBV18 and TRBJ1-1; D not certain. V lost 2 bases, J lost 0 bases, and 16 bases lay in between. There are 17 residues in the CDR3. The germline CDR1 and CDR2 sequences are KGHSH and LQKENI. CDR3 sequence (DNA): TGTGCCAGCTCACCATGGTACGGTTACAGAATGAACACTGAAGCTTTCTTT. It specifies CASSPWYGYRMNTEAFF.

The rearrangement uses TRBV5-1 and TRBJ1-1; the D is unclear. The V and J ends lost 0 bases and 1 base respectively, with 10 bases between them. Germline V gene sequence: CDR1 SGHRS, CDR2 YFSETQ. The length of the CDR3 is 15 residues. The CDR3 DNA sequence: TGCGCCAGCAGCTTGGAAAACCGGGAGAACACTGAAGCTTTCTTT. Translating gives CASSLENRENTEAFF.

This chain links TRBV27 with TRBJ2-1, with D perhaps TRBD1 (6 bases). This CDR3 region has 12 residues. Germline V lookup: CDR1 MNHEY, CDR2 SMNVEV (reference sequence). With 6 bases removed from V and 5 bases from J, the gap between germline ends came to 8 bases. This CDR3 is CASRDRNNEQFF. In DNA, the CDR3 is TGTGCCAGCAGGGACAGAAACAATGAGCAGTTCTTC.

The chain is built from TRBV7-2 and TRBJ2-3; 12 nucleotides line up with TRBD2. The CDR3 extends over 16 amino acids. Trimming cost V 1 base and J 1 base; bases outside gene matches: 0. The V gene's germline CDR1 is SGHTA and CDR2 FQGNSA. The DNA of the CDR3 is TGTGCCAGCAGCTTAGGACTAGCGGGGGGCACAGATACGCAGTATTTT. Translated: CASSLGLAGGTDTQYF.

This chain uses TRBV19 with TRBJ1-2, with a tentative D call TRBD1 (6 bases). The ends were cut back, 10 bases at V and 1 base at J, with 19 bases in the middle. The CDR3 totals 15 residues. Germline values: CDR1 LNHDA, CDR2 SQIVND (reference sequence). The chain's CDR3 is CATAGGRALNYGYTF. In nucleotides, the CDR3 is TGTGCCACCGCGGGGGGCAGGGCCCTTAACTATGGCTACACCTTC.

J is TRBJ2-7 and V is TRBV14, with D possibly matching TRBD2 (6 bases). The CDR3 consists of 16 residues. Germline CDR1 SGHDN, CDR2 FVKESK. Trimming removed 2 bases at V and 1 base at J, with 15 bases between. CDR3 nucleotide sequence: TGTGCCAGCAGCCAACGTCAGGCAGGGAGGTCCTACGAGCAGTACTTC. It translates to CASSQRQAGRSYEQYF.

This rearrangement joins TRBV28 to TRBJ2-5; D might be TRBD1 (6 bases). With 1 base removed from V and 5 bases from J, the gap between germline ends came to 11 bases. The CDR3 has 14 residues. Germline assignment: CDR1 MDHEN and CDR2 SYDVKM. The CDR3 reads CASSLYRERETQYF. The CDR3 region has the DNA TGTGCCAGCAGTTTATACAGGGAACGGGAGACCCAGTACTTC.

V is TRBV2 and J is TRBJ2-1; a possible D gene is TRBD2 (6 bases). The CDR3 extends over 15 amino acids. V lost 6 bases and J lost 2, with 14 bases in between. CDR1 and CDR2 from the germline V gene are SNHLY and FYNNEI. CDR3 DNA: TGTGCCAGCAGGGGGACTTTAGCGGCCTACAATGAGCAGTTCTTC. Translated: CASRGTLAAYNEQFF.

V is TRBV14 and J is TRBJ2-2, with D perhaps matching TRBD1 (5 bases). Germline V gene sequence: CDR1 SGHDN, CDR2 FVKESK. The CDR3 sequence is 16 residues long. The ends were cut back, 0 bases at V and 1 base at J, with 9 bases in the middle. The CDR3: CASSQDKGKNTGELFF. The DNA for the CDR3 is TGTGCCAGCAGCCAAGATAAGGGGAAGAACACCGGGGAGCTGTTTTTT.

The chain employs TRBV4-1 and TRBJ2-1; 7 positions match TRBD1. Germline-derived CDR1 and CDR2 are MGHRA and YSYEKL. CDR3 length equals 15 residues. V lost 3 bases to trimming and J lost 9 bases; unmatched junction nucleotides: 11. The CDR3 region is CASSQRQGRVGEQFF. In DNA form, the CDR3 reads TGCGCCAGCAGCCAGCGACAGGGCCGGGTGGGTGAGCAGTTCTTC.

The chain carries TRBV6-5 and TRBJ1-1, with 8 bases aligning to TRBD1. This CDR3 is built from 14 residues. CDR1 and CDR2 from the germline V gene are MNHEY and SVGAGI. V shed 5 bases and J 3 bases; nucleotides not matched to a gene: 5. The CDR3: CASSPMDRDTEAFF. CDR3 nucleotides: TGTGCCAGCAGTCCCATGGACAGGGACACTGAAGCTTTCTTT.

The gene calls are TRBV9 and TRBJ2-2; D remains ambiguous. The CDR3 length is 16 residues. Between the trimmed V and J ends, which lost 0 bases and 5 bases, there was a span of 14 bases. Germline V gives CDR1 SGDLS, CDR2 YYNGEE. The CDR3 sequence is CASSVESLGGTGELFF. CDR3 DNA: TGTGCCAGCAGCGTAGAGTCCCTAGGTGGGACCGGGGAGCTGTTTTTT.

This chain uses TRBV5-1 with TRBJ2-3, with D tentatively TRBD2 (6 bases). There are 16 residues in the CDR3. Germline assignment: CDR1 SGHRS and CDR2 YFSETQ. The V and J ends lost 3 bases and 2 bases respectively, with 16 bases between them. As DNA, the CDR3 is TGCGCCAGCAGCTCCGGGAGACCGTCATACACAGATACGCAGTATTTT. This sequence encodes CASSSGRPSYTDTQYF. Drawing the rest from reference TRBV5-1 and TRBJ2-3, the complete variable domain is KAGVTQTPRYLIKTRGQQVTLSCSPISGHRSVSWYQQTPGQGLQFLFEYFSETQRNKGNFPGRFSGRQFSNSRSEMNVSTLELGDSALYLCASSSGRPSYTDTQYFGPGTRLTVL.

The rearrangement joins TRBV6-1 to TRBJ2-5; 12 bases match TRBD2. The CDR3 spans 15 residues. Germline lookup yields CDR1 MNHNS and CDR2 SASEGT. V gave up 6 bases and J gave up 1 base; unmatched junction bases: 3. The CDR3 sequence: CASSETSGGQETQYF. The DNA of the CDR3 is TGTGCCAGCAGCGAGACTAGCGGGGGCCAAGAGACCCAGTACTTC.

The chain employs TRBV4-1 and TRBJ2-5, with 9 nucleotides matching TRBD1. CDR3 length: 17 residues. CDR1 MGHRA and CDR2 YSYEKL come from the germline V gene. The ends lost 4 bases at V and 4 bases at J; junction bases unmatched: 13. CDR3 coding DNA: TGCGCCAGCAGCCTATATGACTTCACAGGGGGCGGAGAGACCCAGTACTTC. Its protein product is CASSLYDFTGGGETQYF.

The V and J genes are TRBV2 and TRBJ1-3; 7 nucleotides agree with TRBD1. The germline CDR1 and CDR2 sequences are SNHLY and FYNNEI. The CDR3 is 15 residues long. The trim removed 4 bases at V and 4 bases at J, leaving 7 bases unmatched. The CDR3 sequence: CASSAPQGVGNTIYF. CDR3 nucleotides: TGTGCCAGCAGTGCCCCTCAGGGGGTGGGAAACACCATATATTTT.

The chain employs TRBV27 and TRBJ2-2; 11 bases line up with TRBD1. The junction had 3 bases not matched to a gene; V was cut back by 3 bases and J by 6 bases. In germline, CDR1 is MNHEY, CDR2 SMNVEV (reference sequence). The CDR3 is made up of 15 amino acids. CDR3: CASSFRGQGAGELFF. For the CDR3, the DNA is TGTGCCAGCAGTTTTCGGGGACAGGGGGCCGGGGAGCTGTTTTTT.

The J gene is TRBJ2-7, the V gene TRBV4-1; TRBD1 agrees at 9 bases. V lost 6 bases to trimming and J lost 6 bases; unmatched junction nucleotides: 6. CDR3 length: 13 amino acids. CDR1 and CDR2 (germline): MGHRA, YSYEKL. CDR3 DNA: TGCGCCAGCAGTCACGGACAGGGGTTCGAGCAGTACTTC. Residues: CASSHGQGFEQYF.

The chain recombines TRBV27 with TRBJ1-2; TRBD1 agrees at 10 bases. V shed 6 bases and J 4 bases; nucleotides not matched to a gene: 8. Germline V lookup: CDR1 MNHEY, CDR2 SMNVEV (reference sequence). The CDR3 has 15 amino acids. The CDR3 loop is CASSRSTGGPYGYTF. As DNA, the CDR3 is TGTGCCAGCAGCCGATCGACAGGGGGCCCCTATGGCTACACCTTC.

The chain joins TRBV6-5 to TRBJ2-5, with a weak D call TRBD1 (6 bases). Germline values: CDR1 MNHEY, CDR2 SVGAGI. With 4 bases removed from V and 10 bases from J, the gap between germline ends came to 19 bases. The CDR3 contains 14 residues. CDR3 in DNA: TGTGCCAGCAGTTCGGGCAGGACAGCAGGGGACCAGTACTTC. Encoded protein: CASSSGRTAGDQYF.

The CDR3 region has the DNA TGCGCCAGCAGCTTGAGTAGTTGGGGAGATGGCTACACCTTC. This codes for CASSLSSWGDGYTF. J is TRBJ1-2 and V is TRBV5-1; D not resolved. This CDR3 contains 14 residues. Trimming left V 1 base short and J 6 bases short, with 13 bases between. In germline, CDR1 is SGHRS, CDR2 YFSETQ.